The rows below give T cell receptor beta chains drawn from one sample of a study of Graves' ophthalmopathy and Graves' hyperthyroidism. From the multiplex PCR reads, TCRdb called clonotypes with MiXCR, one entry per CDR3 protein. The table shows around 1,200,000 distinct CDR3 sequences, with less than 45% occurring only once. The material sequenced was peripheral blood or thyroid tissue (not recorded which). The receptors shown here come from an adult man with Graves' hyperthyroidism. Both conserved end residues are trimmed from each CDR3.

TRBV9,ASSVGLGQHQNYGYT
TRBV10-3,AISRTGNYGYT
TRBV10-3,AISGRGPGQGAYEQY
TRBV19,ASSISGLAGRH
TRBV28,ASSTQQPETQY
TRBV7-3,ASSSRDSPEKLF
TRBV30,AWSLGTWNQPQH
TRBV25-1,ASSDFGAQY
TRBV29-1,SVDSREGYEQY
TRBV12-3/TRBV12-4,ASSFGSPESYEQY
TRBV15,ATSRGPRDTYEQY
TRBV10-1,ASLGGQKDRNTIY
TRBV7-8,ASSVARLAAEQETQY
TRBV12-3/TRBV12-4,ASRLAGGNEQY
TRBV10-2,ASSAGLAGLRYEQY
TRBV7-4,ASSFGTGEVSGNTIY
TRBV14,ASSRPTGTSGNYEQY
TRBV29-1,SVAGGRSQPQH
TRBV27,ASSLLGQGAKEQY
TRBV4-2,ASSQGGGPGSPLH
TRBV7-9,ASSPHSGAGEALGETQY
TRBV4-1,ASSQNRGQMNTEAF
TRBV5-1,ASSWDRAGANVLT
TRBV7-9,ASTEGTGTEETQY
TRBV15,ATSRDVENNYGYT
TRBV24-1,ATNEMGGPGETQY
TRBV12-3/TRBV12-4,ASGYRRVTGATEAF
TRBV5-1,ASSLGLLAGGGEQY
TRBV7-8,ASRVKGGEGCT
TRBV7-8,ASSQGRNNSPLH
TRBV20-1,SASYIGGELF
TRBV6-5,ASSPSPIQEKLF
TRBV7-9,ASSTGQSGYT
TRBV29-1,SVEGPRGGLRYEQY
TRBV5-4,ASSSKAGSSYEQY
TRBV2,ASRGLAGNTGELF
TRBV19,ASSFSLAEY
TRBV7-3,ASSRPRPGQVAGDSYEQY
TRBV7-8,ASIEGAGAETQY
TRBV11-2,ASSGTQGVRTGELF
TRBV7-8,ASSSFWAQGASNYGYT
TRBV6-2/TRBV6-3,ASTPLNRDRGTEAF
TRBV7-3,ASSLRPGYEQY
TRBV20-1,SARKRGPASYEQY
TRBV7-2,ASSPLWSALSSYEQY
TRBV4-2,ASSHPRLAGGGELF
TRBV7-8,ASRSGTGEATQY